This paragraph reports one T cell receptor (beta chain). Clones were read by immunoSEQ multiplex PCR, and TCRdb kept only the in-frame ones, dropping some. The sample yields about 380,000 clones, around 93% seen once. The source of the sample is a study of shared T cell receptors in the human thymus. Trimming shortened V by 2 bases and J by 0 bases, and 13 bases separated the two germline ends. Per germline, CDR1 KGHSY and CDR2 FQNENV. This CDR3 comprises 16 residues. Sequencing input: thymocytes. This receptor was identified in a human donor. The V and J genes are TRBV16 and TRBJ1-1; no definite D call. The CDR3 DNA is TGTGCCAGCAGCCAAGGATTGACCCCTATGAACACTGAAGCTTTCTTT. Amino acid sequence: CASSQGLTPMNTEAFF.